This T cell receptor (beta chain) was obtained from a study of memory B cells and T cells in multiple sclerosis. Points from the study as a whole: Compartments had unequal clone-set sizes, affecting shared clonotype counts.

Stimulus-free culture yielded autoproliferating CFSE-dim and non-proliferating CFSE-high T cells, each sequenced separately. Replicate wells were pooled after more than 6 days of stimulus-free culture of 40 million to 65 million CFSE-labeled PBMCs. V was clipped by 0 bases and J by 2 bases, with 5 bases between them. This CDR3 is 14 amino acids long. Looked up from germline, CDR1 is MNHNY and CDR2 is SVGAGI (reference sequence). Only in-frame clones appear in the TCRdb table, and some are missing; sequencing was by immunoSEQ multiplex PCR. The sample lists under 50,000 clones; about 80% were seen once. As concerns this clone: What it binds is unknown.

This clonotype was sampled from a human donor with multiple sclerosis. The V gene is TRBV6-6, the J gene TRBJ1-5; D is possibly TRBD1 (5 bases). The sample taken for sequencing was PBMCs from blood kept in culture. CDR3 sequence reads: CASSYSGGNQPQHF. The CDR3 nucleotides read TGTGCCAGCAGTTACTCAGGGGGCAATCAGCCCCAGCATTTT.